These T cell receptor beta chains were read from a single sample in a study of cytomegalovirus exposure and HLA in healthy donors. Assay used: immunoSEQ multiplex PCR; TCRdb lists only in-frame clones, some missing. The data hold about 190,000 clones, with around 86% observed a single time. The sample was PBMCs. The origin of the receptors is a man aged 40-49 years in good health and CMV-seropositive. Both conserved end residues are part of each CDR3. Each record gives: CDR3 length, D gene, clone size, J gene, V gene, CDR3 DNA, CDR3 protein. The D gene is left open where the match is weak. Clone size is shown for a subset of rows, as once, few, many or a class of expanded clone.

13	-	-	TRBJ2-7	TRBV2	TGTGCCAAATCTTGGAGACAGGATCACGAGCAGTACTTC	CAKSWRQDHEQYF
14	-	-	TRBJ2-4	TRBV6-6	TGTGCCAGCAGAGCACAGGGAGCCAAAAACATTCAGTACTTC	CASRAQGAKNIQYF
10	-	few	TRBJ1-2	TRBV19	TGTGCCAGTAGTCGGGGTGGCTACACCTTC	CASSRGGYTF
14	TRBD1	-	TRBJ2-5	TRBV11-2	TGTGCCAGCAGCCAGCCGGGACAGGAAGAGACCCAGTACTTC	CASSQPGQEETQYF
13	-	once	TRBJ2-5	TRBV7-6	TGTGCCAGCAGCATCAGGGGCCAAGAGACCCAGTACTTC	CASSIRGQETQYF
14	TRBD1	-	TRBJ2-7	TRBV29-1	TGCAGCGTTGAAGATCGGACAGGGGACTACGAGCAGTACTTC	CSVEDRTGDYEQYF
15	TRBD1	-	TRBJ1-6	TRBV30	TGTGCCTGGAGTGGGACAGGGGTCTATAATTCACCCCTCCACTTT	CAWSGTGVYNSPLHF
15	-	-	TRBJ2-7	TRBV5-4	TGTGCCAGCAGCTTGGGGGCGGGGATCGGATACGAGCAGTACTTC	CASSLGAGIGYEQYF
15	-	-	TRBJ1-5	TRBV28	TGTGCCAGCAGTCCTCGAGGGAGGGTTAATCAGCCCCAGCATTTT	CASSPRGRVNQPQHF
16	-	-	TRBJ1-5	TRBV4-2	TGTGCCAGCAGCCAAGAAGAGGGATCTGGCAATCAGCCCCAGCATTTT	CASSQEEGSGNQPQHF
13	-	-	TRBJ2-1	TRBV30	TGTGCCTGGGCTGGCGGCGGGGCCAATGAGCAGTTCTTC	CAWAGGGANEQFF
14	-	-	TRBJ1-2	TRBV6-1	TGTGCCAGCAGTGAAGCTGGGGGGATCTATGGCTACACCTTC	CASSEAGGIYGYTF
14	-	-	TRBJ1-5	TRBV27	TGTGCCAGCAGTCCGGGTCGAATTAATCAGCCCCAGCATTTT	CASSPGRINQPQHF
14	-	once	TRBJ2-4	TRBV7-9	TGTGCCAGCAGCACGAGTCTAGGCAAAAACATTCAGTACTTC	CASSTSLGKNIQYF
16	-	-	TRBJ1-6	TRBV10-1	TGCGCCCAGGTCCCACAGGCCGCCCTAAAGGATTCACCCCTCCACTTT	CAQVPQAALKDSPLHF
13	-	-	TRBJ2-2	TRBV27	TGTGCCAGCAGTCTGCAGGGATCCGGGGAGCTGTTTTTT	CASSLQGSGELFF
12	-	few	TRBJ1-4	TRBV13	TGTGCCAGCAGCTTCGGTGATGAAAAACTGTTTTTT	CASSFGDEKLFF
14	-	few	TRBJ2-5	TRBV11-2	TGTGCCAGCAGCTTTGGGCGGGGCGGAGAGACCCAGTACTTC	CASSFGRGGETQYF
16	TRBD2	-	TRBJ2-5	TRBV4-3	TGCGCCAGCAGCCAAGGGACTAGCGGGGACCAAGAGACCCAGTACTTC	CASSQGTSGDQETQYF
13	-	-	TRBJ1-5	TRBV9	TGTGCCAGCAGTTCGGGGGGCGGTCAGCCCCAGCATTTT	CASSSGGGQPQHF
14	-	-	TRBJ1-2	TRBV25-1	TGTGCCAGCAGTGAATTAGGCAGGGACTATGGCTACACCTTC	CASSELGRDYGYTF
14	TRBD1	-	TRBJ2-5	TRBV2	TGTGCCAGCACGATACAGGGGGGTACGGAGACCCAGTACTTC	CASTIQGGTETQYF
13	-	-	TRBJ1-2	TRBV29-1	TGCAGCGTTGGAGGTGGGTCTAACTATGGCTACACCTTC	CSVGGGSNYGYTF
15	TRBD1	-	TRBJ2-2	TRBV13	TGTGCCAGCAGCCACAGACAGGGGCGAACCGGGGAGCTGTTTTTT	CASSHRQGRTGELFF
15	TRBD1	-	TRBJ1-3	TRBV7-8	TGTGCCAGCAGCTTCGGGACAGGGGGTGGAAACACCATATATTTT	CASSFGTGGGNTIYF
14	TRBD1	few	TRBJ1-5	TRBV9	TGTGCCAGCAGCGTCCCCAGGGGGCCCCAGCCCCAGCATTTT	CASSVPRGPQPQHF
14	-	-	TRBJ1-4	TRBV10-1	TGCGCCAGCCTAGGGGGGGTGGAGAATGAAAAACTGTTTTTT	CASLGGVENEKLFF
17	-	-	TRBJ1-5	TRBV15	TGTGCCACCAGCAGAGATAAAGTCTCCCAGGGGATTTGGCCCCAGCATTTT	CATSRDKVSQGIWPQHF
13	-	-	TRBJ2-1	TRBV7-6	TGTGCCAGCAGCTTTCTACAGGGTAAAGAGCAGTTCTTC	CASSFLQGKEQFF
16	-	-	TRBJ2-7	TRBV7-2	TGTGCCAGCAGCTTATCCCTTGGCGGGGACTTCTACGAGCAGTACTTC	CASSLSLGGDFYEQYF
15	TRBD1	once	TRBJ2-7	TRBV6-5	TGTGCCAGCAGTTACACCCGGGACAGTCCCTACGAGCAGTACTTC	CASSYTRDSPYEQYF
15	TRBD2	-	TRBJ2-1	TRBV18	TGTGCCAGCTCACCCGTGGGACTAGCGGACGATGAGCAGTTCTTC	CASSPVGLADDEQFF